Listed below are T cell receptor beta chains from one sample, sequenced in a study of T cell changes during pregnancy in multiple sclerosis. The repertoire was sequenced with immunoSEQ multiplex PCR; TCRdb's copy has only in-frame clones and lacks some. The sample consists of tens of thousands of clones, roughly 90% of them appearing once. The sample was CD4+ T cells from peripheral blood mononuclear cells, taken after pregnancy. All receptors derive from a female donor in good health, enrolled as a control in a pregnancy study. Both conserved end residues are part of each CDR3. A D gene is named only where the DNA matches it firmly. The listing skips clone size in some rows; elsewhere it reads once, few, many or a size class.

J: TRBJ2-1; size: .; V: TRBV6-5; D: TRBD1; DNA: TGTGCCAGCAAACCGGGACAGACCTACAATGAGCAGTTCTTC; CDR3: CASKPGQTYNEQFF
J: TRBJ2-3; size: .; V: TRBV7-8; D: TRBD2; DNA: TGTGCCAGCAGCTCGGGGGGGCGTGGGACGCAGTATTTT; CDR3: CASSSGGRGTQYF
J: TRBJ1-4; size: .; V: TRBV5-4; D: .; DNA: TGTGCCAGCAGCTTGGGAGGCCTTGCAACTAATGAAAAACTGTTTTTT; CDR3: CASSLGGLATNEKLFF
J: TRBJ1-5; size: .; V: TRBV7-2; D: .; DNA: TGTGCCAGCAGCTTAACGTCGGGCAATCAGCCCCAGCATTTT; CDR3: CASSLTSGNQPQHF
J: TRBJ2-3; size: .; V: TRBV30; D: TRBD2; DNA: TGTGCCTGGCGGGGACTAGCGGGCGGGCTACTCACAGATACGCAGTATTTT; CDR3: CAWRGLAGGLLTDTQYF
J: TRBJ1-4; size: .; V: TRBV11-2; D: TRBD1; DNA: TGTGCCAGCAGCTTACAGGGGGCGGTTTCAACTAATGAAAAACTGTTTTTT; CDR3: CASSLQGAVSTNEKLFF
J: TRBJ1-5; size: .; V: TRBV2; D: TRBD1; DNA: TGTGCCAGCACCTCAGGGGGTATAAGCAATCAGCCCCAGCATTTT; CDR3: CASTSGGISNQPQHF
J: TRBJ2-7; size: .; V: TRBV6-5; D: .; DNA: TGTGCCAGCAGTTACAGGACAGCACACGACGAGCAGTACTTC; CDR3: CASSYRTAHDEQYF
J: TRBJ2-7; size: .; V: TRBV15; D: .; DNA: TGTGCCACCAGCAGCGATGCGGGGGCTCATAAAGAGCAGTACTTC; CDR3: CATSSDAGAHKEQYF
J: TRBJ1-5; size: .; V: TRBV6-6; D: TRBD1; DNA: TGTGCCAGTGGGACAGCCAATCAGCCCCAGCATTTT; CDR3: CASGTANQPQHF
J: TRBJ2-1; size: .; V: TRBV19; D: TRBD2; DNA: TGTGCCAGTAGTACACAACGGGGGAGCGGGGGAAATGAGCAGTTCTTC; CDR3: CASSTQRGSGGNEQFF
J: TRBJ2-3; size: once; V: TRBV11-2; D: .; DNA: TGTGCCAGCAGCTTAGACTTCACAGATACGCAGTATTTT; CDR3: CASSLDFTDTQYF
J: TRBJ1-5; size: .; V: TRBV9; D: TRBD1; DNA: TGTGCCAGCACCGACAGGGAGTCTAATCAGCCCCAGCATTTT; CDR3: CASTDRESNQPQHF
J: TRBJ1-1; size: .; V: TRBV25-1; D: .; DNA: TGTGCCAGCAGTGGAAGGACAGCCGAAGCTTTCTTT; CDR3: CASSGRTAEAFF
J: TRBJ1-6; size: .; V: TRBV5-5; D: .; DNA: TGTGCCAGCAGCTTGGCATCTGTGCAGGGGAGCTCCTATAATTCACCCCTCCACTTT; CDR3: CASSLASVQGSSYNSPLHF
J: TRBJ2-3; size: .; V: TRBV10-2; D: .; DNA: TGCGCCAGCAGTCCCCAGGTCCTTAGCACAGATACGCAGTATTTT; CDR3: CASSPQVLSTDTQYF
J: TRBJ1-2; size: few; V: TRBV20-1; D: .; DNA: TGCAGTGCTTCAGGAGGCCGGGGCTACACCTTC; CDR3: CSASGGRGYTF
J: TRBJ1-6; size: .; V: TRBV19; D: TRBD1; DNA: TGTGCCAGTAGTGGGACAGTTTATAATTCACCCCTCCACTTT; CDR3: CASSGTVYNSPLHF
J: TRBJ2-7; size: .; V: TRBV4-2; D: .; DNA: TGTGCCAGCAGCCAAGGGCAGGGTAAGAACAACGAGCAGTACTTC; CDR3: CASSQGQGKNNEQYF
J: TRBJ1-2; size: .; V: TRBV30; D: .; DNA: TGTGCCTGGGTCAGGGATTCTAACTATGGCTACACCTTC; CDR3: CAWVRDSNYGYTF
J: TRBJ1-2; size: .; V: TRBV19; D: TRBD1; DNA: TGTGCCAGTAGTATTGGGACAGGGGGCGCAGATAACTATGGCTACACCTTC; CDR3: CASSIGTGGADNYGYTF
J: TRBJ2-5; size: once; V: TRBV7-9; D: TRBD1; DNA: TGTGCCAGCAGCTTAATAGGGACAGGGGAGACCCAGTACTTC; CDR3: CASSLIGTGETQYF
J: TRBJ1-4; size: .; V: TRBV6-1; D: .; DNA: TGTGCCAGCAGATCCAGCGCAACTAATGAAAAACTGTTTTTT; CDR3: CASRSSATNEKLFF
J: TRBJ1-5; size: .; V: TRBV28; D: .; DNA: TGTGCCAGCGCTCCGACAGGTAGCAATCAGCCCCAGCATTTT; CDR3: CASAPTGSNQPQHF
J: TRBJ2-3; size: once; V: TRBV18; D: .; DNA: TGTGCCAGCTCTCCGGTGGGACGGGAGCGGGATACGCAGTATTTT; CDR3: CASSPVGRERDTQYF
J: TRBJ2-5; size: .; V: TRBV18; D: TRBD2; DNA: TGTGCCAGCTCGCGGACTAGCGGCAGATCTGGAGAGACCCAGTACTTC; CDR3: CASSRTSGRSGETQYF
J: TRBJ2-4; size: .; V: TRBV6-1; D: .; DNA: TGTGCGAGTGGAGGGAAAAACATTCAGTACTTC; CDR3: CASGGKNIQYF
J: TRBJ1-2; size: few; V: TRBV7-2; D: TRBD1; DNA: TGTGCCAGCAGCCTAGAGGGGGCGCGCGGCTACACCTTC; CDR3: CASSLEGARGYTF
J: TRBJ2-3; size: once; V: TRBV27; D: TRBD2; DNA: TGTGCCAGCAGTTTAGCCGGGGGACTAGCCTCAGATACGCAGTATTTT; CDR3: CASSLAGGLASDTQYF
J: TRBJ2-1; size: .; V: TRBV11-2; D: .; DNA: TGTGCCAGCAGCTTAAACGGAAGGGGGTCCTACAATGAGCAGTTCTTC; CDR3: CASSLNGRGSYNEQFF
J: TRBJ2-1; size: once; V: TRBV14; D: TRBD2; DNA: TGTGCCAGCAGCCCCCTAGCGGGGGGGCCAGGTGAGCAGTTCTTC; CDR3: CASSPLAGGPGEQFF
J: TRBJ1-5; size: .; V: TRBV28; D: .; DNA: TGTGCCAGCAGTCCAGGCCCCCATCAGCCCCAGCATTTT; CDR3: CASSPGPHQPQHF
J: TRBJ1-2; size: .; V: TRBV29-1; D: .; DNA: TGCAGCGTTGAAGTATGGACACAGAGAGGCTACACCTTC; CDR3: CSVEVWTQRGYTF
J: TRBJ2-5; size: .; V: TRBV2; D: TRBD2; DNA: TGTGCCAGCAGTGAAGGCCGACTCGGGGGGGTGGCGAAGGAGACCCAGTACTTC; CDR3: CASSEGRLGGVAKETQYF
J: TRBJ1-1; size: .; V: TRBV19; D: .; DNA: TGTGCCAGTAGTATTCCTAGGACACCAAAGGGAGCTTTCTTT; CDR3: CASSIPRTPKGAFF
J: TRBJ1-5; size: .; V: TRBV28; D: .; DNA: TGTGCCAGCAGGCACAGATATAGCAATCAGCCCCAGCATTTT; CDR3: CASRHRYSNQPQHF
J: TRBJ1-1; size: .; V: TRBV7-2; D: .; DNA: TGTGCCAGCAGCTTGAGGGCAAACACTGAAGCTTTCTTT; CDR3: CASSLRANTEAFF
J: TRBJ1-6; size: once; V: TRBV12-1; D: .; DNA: TGTGCCAGCCCCGGGACAGGGGATTCACCCCTCCACTTT; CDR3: CASPGTGDSPLHF
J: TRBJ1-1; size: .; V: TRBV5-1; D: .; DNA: TGCGCCAGCAGCTTGGGACAGACCATGAACACTGAAGCTTTCTTT; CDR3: CASSLGQTMNTEAFF
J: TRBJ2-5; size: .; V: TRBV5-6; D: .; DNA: TGTGCCAGCAGCTTGAGAGGCCAAGAGACCCAGTACTTC; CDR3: CASSLRGQETQYF
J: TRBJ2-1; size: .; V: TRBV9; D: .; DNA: TGTGCCAGCAGCGACACCGCGGGGCGCATCACCTACAATGAGCAGTTCTTC; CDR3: CASSDTAGRITYNEQFF